This T cell receptor beta chain was sequenced during a study of PD-1 and CTLA-4 blockade in melanoma. The V end was cut by 0 bases, the J end by 8 bases, with 14 bases between. The CDR3 covers 14 residues. Germline loops: CDR1 GTSNPN, CDR2 SVGIG (reference sequence). Clones were sequenced by immunoSEQ multiplex PCR, and TCRdb holds only the in-frame ones, with some missing. Seen here are 30,000 to 35,000 clones, approximately 90% observed once, and the top ten hold roughly 9%. The source material was CD8+ T cells from peripheral blood, sampled from a patient given anti-PD-1 treatment. The clonotype originates from a human donor with melanoma. The gene calls are TRBV30 and TRBJ2-1, with D possibly being TRBD1 or TRBD2 (6 bases each). Here the CDR3 DNA reads TGTGCCTGGAGTGTAGCGAGGGGGGAGGATGAGCAGTTCTTC. Amino acid sequence: CAWSVARGEDEQFF.